These 14 T cell receptor beta chains came from one sample sequenced in a study of shared clonotypes between healthy human individuals. Here immunoSEQ multiplex PCR was the method, and the copy in TCRdb shows in-frame clones only, minus some. The table has about 2.4 million clones, under 95% seen once; the top ten hold approximately 0.37%. The source material was naive CD4+ T cells from PBMCs. The subset here: CD45RA+ positively selected. The receptor set was obtained from a young man in good health. Some clones in this sample may be carry-over from other donors' samples.

The chain employs TRBV7-2 and TRBJ2-2; tentatively, D is TRBD2 (5 bases). Germline CDR1 reads SGHTA; CDR2 reads FQGNSA. The CDR3 sequence is 15 residues long. Trimming took off 1 base at V and 1 base at J, with 7 bases between the two ends. The CDR3 is CASSLGAVNTGELFF. The CDR3 bases are TGTGCCAGCAGCTTAGGAGCGGTGAACACCGGGGAGCTGTTTTTT.

The chain recombines TRBV11-2 with TRBJ1-3; D is undetermined. V lost 5 bases and J lost 0, with 14 bases in between. Germline lookup yields CDR1 SGHAT and CDR2 FQNNGV. The CDR3 covers 16 residues. The DNA of the CDR3 is TGTGCCAGCAGCCCAGAGCGTAGGACCTCTGGAAACACCATATATTTT. The encoded protein is CASSPERRTSGNTIYF.

A note on this clone: Other nucleotide sequences from this sample produce the same CDR3. This chain uses TRBV4-1 with TRBJ2-1; a weak D match, TRBD1 (7 bases). Germline V lookup: CDR1 MGHRA, CDR2 YSYEKL. The length of the CDR3 is 15 residues. V was shortened by 4 bases and J by 4 bases, with 14 bases between the two germline ends. The CDR3 is CASSLSGGTYNEQFF. The CDR3 bases are TGCGCCAGCAGCCTCTCAGGGGGGACGTACAATGAGCAGTTCTTC.

The J gene is TRBJ2-3, the V gene TRBV5-4; D is unclear. V shed 0 bases and J shed 4 bases, with 12 bases lying between them. This CDR3 is 15 amino acids long. Germline V gene sequence: CDR1 SGHNT, CDR2 YYREEE (reference sequence). As DNA, the CDR3 is TGTGCCAGCAGCTTGGCGGCCGGCCGGGCAGATACGCAGTATTTT. Its translation is CASSLAAGRADTQYF.

This clone was counted a few times. Additional DNA sequences in this sample encode the identical CDR3. The chain recombines TRBV18 with TRBJ2-5; 9 nucleotides align to TRBD1. CDR1 and CDR2 (germline): KGHSH, LQKENI. This CDR3 is 15 amino acids long. Unmatched junction bases numbered 4, after V lost 0 bases and J lost 5 bases. Here the CDR3 DNA reads TGTGCCAGCTCACCACCGGGACAGGGTGGGGAGACCCAGTACTTC. Translation: CASSPPGQGGETQYF.

This rearrangement joins TRBV19 to TRBJ2-3; perhaps TRBD1 as D (5 bases). The germline gives CDR1 LNHDA, CDR2 SQIVND (reference sequence). This CDR3 spans 17 amino acids. The CDR3 region is CAPVVSIQEYGTDTQYF. In nucleotides, the CDR3 is TGTGCTCCAGTAGTTTCGATACAGGAGTACGGCACAGATACGCAGTATTTT.

The rearrangement joins TRBV28 to TRBJ1-4; D uncertain. This CDR3 is 12 amino acids long. Germline assignment: CDR1 MDHEN and CDR2 SYDVKM. V shed 5 bases and J shed 12 bases, with 13 bases lying between them. CDR3 sequence (DNA): TGTGCCAGCAGTCTCCGCTCTAGGCAACTGTTTTTT. The encoded protein is CASSLRSRQLFF. The complete variable domain, with remaining parts taken from reference TRBV28 and TRBJ1-4, reads DVKVTQSSRYLVKRTGEKVFLECVQDMDHENMFWYRQDPGLGLRLIYFSYDVKMKEKGDIPEGYSVSREKKERFSLILESASTNQTSMYLCASSLRSRQLFFGSGTQLSVL.

The table lists this clone with a few counts. Different DNA sequences within this sample yield the same CDR3. The chain links TRBV15 to TRBJ1-5; D not resolved. This CDR3 comprises 12 residues. Germline lookup yields CDR1 LNHNV and CDR2 YYDKDF (reference sequence). V lost 1 base and J lost 7, with 5 bases in between. CDR3 sequence (DNA): TGTGCCACCAGCAGAGGTTCCCAGCCCCAGCATTTT. It codes for CATSRGSQPQHF.

The CDR3 DNA follows: TGTGCCAGCAGCCTTAGGGGGGCTGAAGAGACCCAGTACTTC. It yields the protein CASSLRGAEETQYF. The J gene is TRBJ2-5, the V gene TRBV5-4, with D possibly called TRBD1 or TRBD2 (6 bases each). Germline values: CDR1 SGHNT, CDR2 YYREEE (reference sequence). The CDR3 is 14 residues long. The V gene lost 4 bases and the J gene lost 3 bases, with 13 bases spanning the gap.

The V call is TRBV11-2, the J call TRBJ2-2, with D possibly matching TRBD2 (5 bases). The V end lost 4 bases, the J end lost 4 bases, and 16 bases lay between the germline ends. CDR1 and CDR2 (germline): SGHAT, FQNNGV. This CDR3 is built from 16 residues. The CDR3 DNA reads TGTGCCAGCAGCTCCCGACCGGGGTCGGGCACCGGGGAGCTGTTTTTT. Residues: CASSSRPGSGTGELFF.

This sequence joins TRBV4-1 and TRBJ2-3; 7 bases fit TRBD2. V trimming: 1 base; J trimming: 0 bases; junction bases outside the gene matches: 13. Germline V gene sequence: CDR1 MGHRA, CDR2 YSYEKL. The CDR3 is 19 residues long. The CDR3 coding sequence is TGCGCCAGCAGCCAAGTACCCCCGGGGGGATTATCTAGCACAGATACGCAGTATTTT. It yields the protein CASSQVPPGGLSSTDTQYF.

The V gene is TRBV28, the J gene TRBJ1-6, with D possibly TRBD1 on 5 matching bases. Trimming took off 2 bases at V and 10 bases at J, with 24 bases between the two ends. The CDR3 contains 18 residues. Germline values: CDR1 MDHEN, CDR2 SYDVKM. As DNA, the CDR3 is TGTGCCAGCAGTTTAATCGGCAGGGAAGCTTGGGAGGTGTCACCCCTCCACTTT. The encoded protein is CASSLIGREAWEVSPLHF.

The rearrangement joins TRBV28 to TRBJ2-1; 9 nucleotides match TRBD2. There are 15 residues in the CDR3. Germline V gene lookup returns CDR1 MDHEN and CDR2 SYDVKM. Germline trimming cut 5 bases from V and 2 bases from J; bases unmatched to any gene: 4. This CDR3 is CASSISGSPYNEQFF. The CDR3 DNA reads TGTGCCAGCAGTATTAGCGGGAGCCCCTACAATGAGCAGTTCTTC.

The chain employs TRBV7-2 and TRBJ2-2; a possible D gene is TRBD2 (5 bases). Between the trimmed V and J ends, which lost 8 bases and 6 bases, there was a span of 13 bases. CDR1 is SGHTA and CDR2 is FQGNSA in the germline V gene. The CDR3 is 13 amino acids. The CDR3 sequence: CASLWARAGELFF. In nucleotides, the CDR3 is TGTGCCAGCCTTTGGGCGCGGGCCGGGGAGCTGTTTTTT. The complete variable domain, with remaining parts taken from reference TRBV7-2 and TRBJ2-2, reads GAGVSQSPSNKVTEKGKDVELRCDPISGHTALYWYRQSLGQGLEFLIYFQGNSAPDKSGLPSDRFSAERTGGSVSTLTIQRTQQEDSAVYLCASLWARAGELFFGEGSRLTVL.